Listed below are T cell receptor beta chains from one sample, sequenced in a study. The protocol was immunoSEQ multiplex PCR, while the TCRdb copy is restricted to in-frame clones and leaves out a portion. The sample gives nearly 70,000 clones, 80% to 95% of which show up once; under 4.5% is in the top ten. The sample comprised PBMCs. Receptor source: a man aged 40-49 years with rheumatoid arthritis. Both conserved end residues are trimmed from each CDR3. Each record gives: V gene, clone size, J gene, CDR3 protein. Clone size is given for some rows only: seen once, a few or many times, or a class if the clone is expanded.

TRBV6-5,.,TRBJ1-1,ASSLGRMNTEAF
TRBV7-3,.,TRBJ2-1,ASSDSGAYNEQF
TRBV2,few,TRBJ1-5,ASSEGGSELGQPQH
TRBV28,.,TRBJ1-1,ASSGGLNTEAF
TRBV28,.,TRBJ2-1,ASSPGLAGRIEQF
TRBV3-1/TRBV3-2,.,TRBJ1-1,ASSYGVNTEAF
TRBV6-5,.,TRBJ2-1,ASSPGVSYNEQF
TRBV19,.,TRBJ2-1,ASSIRQEPYNEQF
TRBV6-5,.,TRBJ2-7,ASSRQGEQY
TRBV7-2,.,TRBJ2-7,ASSLRATSGLPYEQY
TRBV5-6,.,TRBJ1-6,ASSFRGRNSPLH
TRBV18,.,TRBJ1-1,ASSPDRGFTEAF
TRBV6-4,.,TRBJ2-2,ASSDRDTGELF
TRBV19,.,TRBJ2-7,ASSTEPLAGAYEQY
TRBV5-4,.,TRBJ2-7,ASSTDTGYEQY
TRBV7-3,.,TRBJ2-2,ASSTTGTGSGELF
TRBV7-3,.,TRBJ2-1,ASSLKGYNEQF
TRBV30,.,TRBJ2-1,AWSPQGGLYNEQF
TRBV9,.,TRBJ2-3,ASSTRQWPDTQY
TRBV18,.,TRBJ1-5,ASSPEDSMNSNQPQH
TRBV6-5,.,TRBJ2-7,ATRDTIYEQY
TRBV5-1,once,TRBJ1-1,ASTLGGRGDTEAF
TRBV7-9,few,TRBJ2-2,ASSLEGGTGELF
TRBV6-6,.,TRBJ2-2,ASSHRAGAGTGELF
TRBV2,.,TRBJ2-4,ASRHWTSGDIQY
TRBV5-6,.,TRBJ1-4,ASSPGTGLTEKLF
TRBV15,.,TRBJ2-1,ATSRAGLAGVAYNEQF
TRBV18,.,TRBJ2-3,ASSQRRGLDTQY
TRBV12-5,.,TRBJ2-7,ASGLWTAPYEQY
TRBV2,.,TRBJ1-2,ASSNDRGELNGYT
TRBV18,.,TRBJ2-3,ASSPLGTSGPADTQY
TRBV6-9,.,TRBJ2-1,ASSLNPGLAGAKHLYNEQF
TRBV18,.,TRBJ2-5,ASSPGQGASETQY
TRBV7-9,.,TRBJ1-5,ASSSRTGQPQH
TRBV3-1/TRBV3-2,.,TRBJ2-7,ASSLDYSYEQY
TRBV3-1/TRBV3-2,.,TRBJ2-1,ASSQTLGLYNEQF
TRBV25-1,.,TRBJ1-4,ASSELQGPNEKLF
TRBV10-3,.,TRBJ1-4,AISAQRGKGDEKLF
TRBV5-1,.,TRBJ2-2,ASSLGRPNTGELF
TRBV19,.,TRBJ2-1,ASSIGVVGSGNFNEQF
TRBV14,once,TRBJ2-5,ASSITEDQY
TRBV7-3,.,TRBJ2-5,ASSGGGQETQY
TRBV30,.,TRBJ2-5,ASRVVGGETQY
TRBV18,.,TRBJ1-1,ASSPVLVYTEAF
TRBV7-3,.,TRBJ2-1,ASSRDTLSSYNEQF
TRBV12-5,.,TRBJ2-6,ASGLETGGVSGANVLT
TRBV14,.,TRBJ1-2,ASSGPGQGSGYT
TRBV5-4,.,TRBJ2-2,ASSLAGPSTGELF
TRBV3-1/TRBV3-2,.,TRBJ2-5,ASSRTLGAGETQY
TRBV15,.,TRBJ2-3,ATSRDRPGTTDTQY
TRBV3-1/TRBV3-2,once,TRBJ2-7,ASSYSITGTGPYEQY
TRBV5-5,.,TRBJ2-7,ASSLVLAGGPTYEQY